This T cell receptor beta chain emerged from a study of OX40 agonist ivuxolimab in advanced cancers. Study-level background: Dose-escalation patients had hepatocellular carcinoma, melanoma, renal cell or head and neck cancer. Allowance was made for prior anti-PD-1, anti-PD-L1 or anti-CTLA-4 therapy, and roughly 40% had some.

The data were produced by immunoSEQ multiplex PCR, yet TCRdb's version contains in-frame clones alone and is incomplete. This sample has 39,000 or so clones, with around 92% found just once. With respect to this clone: The target antigen is unknown.

V lost 3 bases to trimming and J lost 4 bases; unmatched junction nucleotides: 7. Germline CDR1 reads SGDLS; CDR2 reads YYNGEE. This CDR3 region has 15 residues. Study-wide points: CD4+ and CD8+ blood T cells expanded clonally by week 6 at 0.1 to 3.0 mg/kg.

The specimen comprised CD4+ or CD8+ T cells sorted from blood, sampled in a trial of the OX40 agonist ivuxolimab. This TCR derives from an adult with an advanced solid tumor such as melanoma, head and neck, liver or kidney cancer. V and J are TRBV9 and TRBJ1-5, with 7 bases aligning to TRBD1. CDR3 sequence: CASSAGPGQNQPQHF. In nucleotides, the CDR3 is TGTGCCAGCAGCGCCGGGCCGGGACAGAATCAGCCCCAGCATTTT.